The 24 T cell receptor beta chains below were found in one sample sequenced in a study of long-term antiretroviral therapy in people with HIV. Sequencing used immunoSEQ v3.0 at survey level. Assay: immunoSEQ multiplex PCR; the TCRdb copy retains only in-frame clones and omits some. Of around 20,000 clones detected, 70% to 85% appear once; the ten largest clones hold over 3.5%. Sample: unsorted PBMCs, taken 0.5 years after starting antiretroviral therapy. Source of these receptors: a man aged 18 to 35 with HIV.

The chain recombines TRBV7-9 with TRBJ1-1; a possible D gene is TRBD1 (5 bases). Deletions cut 0 bases from V and 1 base from J, with 6 bases between. The CDR3 runs to 14 residues. The V gene's germline CDR1 is SEHNR and CDR2 FQNEAQ (reference sequence). CDR3 in DNA: TGTGCCAGCAGCTTAGCGGGGCGGAACACTGAAGCTTTCTTT. Residues: CASSLAGRNTEAFF.

V usage is TRBV7-9 and J usage is TRBJ2-6; TRBD1 matches at 7 bases. The CDR3 runs 19 residues. With 1 base clipped from V and 0 bases from J, the junction kept 9 bases outside the gene matches. Germline CDR1 SEHNR, CDR2 FQNEAQ (reference sequence). Written as DNA, the CDR3 is TGTGCCAGCAGCTTAGGAGGGGGCGGACAGAGCTCTGGGGCCAACGTCCTGACTTTC. It yields the protein CASSLGGGGQSSGANVLTF.

V and J are TRBV5-4 and TRBJ2-7; D is perhaps TRBD2 (6 bases). The CDR3 length is 16 residues. The germline V gene encodes CDR1 SGHNT and CDR2 YYREEE (reference sequence). V was shortened by 0 bases and J by 0 bases, with 13 bases between the two germline ends. The CDR3: CASSLGGSGSSYEQYF. DNA for the CDR3: TGTGCCAGCAGCTTGGGGGGTAGCGGAAGCTCCTACGAGCAGTACTTC.

The rearrangement joins TRBV5-8 to TRBJ2-7; D call uncertain. Germline-derived CDR1 and CDR2 are SGHTS and YDEGEE. With 6 bases removed from V and 2 bases from J, the gap between germline ends came to 6 bases. This CDR3 has 11 residues. The CDR3: CASNGPYEQYF. The CDR3 DNA reads TGTGCCAGCAACGGCCCCTACGAGCAGTACTTC.

J is TRBJ2-1 and V is TRBV5-4; D is undetermined. Germline lookup yields CDR1 SGHNT and CDR2 YYREEE (reference sequence). Trimming pared 3 bases from V and 3 bases from J, leaving 13 bases between. CDR3 length: 15 residues. CDR3: CASSSNSNSYNEQFF. The CDR3 bases are TGTGCCAGCAGCTCCAATTCGAATAGCTACAATGAGCAGTTCTTC.

This chain joins TRBV2 and TRBJ2-3; D perhaps matches TRBD1 (5 bases). Germline V gene data show CDR1 as SNHLY and CDR2 as FYNNEI. Between the trimmed V and J ends, which lost 5 bases and 8 bases, there was a span of 17 bases. The CDR3 is made up of 14 amino acids. The CDR3 spells CASSRRTTAITQYF. CDR3 nucleotides: TGTGCCAGCAGTAGGCGTACGACAGCAATTACGCAGTATTTT.

The chain recombines TRBV18 with TRBJ1-2; D gene unclear. CDR1 KGHSH and CDR2 LQKENI come from the germline V gene. The CDR3 is 15 amino acids. Between the trimmed V and J ends, which lost 6 bases and 1 base, there was a span of 15 bases. This chain's CDR3 is CASSPSAQINYGYTF. CDR3 nucleotide sequence: TGTGCCAGCTCCCCCTCCGCACAGATTAACTATGGCTACACCTTC. Full variable domain (rest looked up from reference TRBV18 and TRBJ1-2): NAGVMQNPRHLVRRRGQEARLRCSPMKGHSHVYWYRQLPEEGLKFMVYLQKENIIDESGMPKERFSAEFPKEGPSILRIQQVVRGDSAAYFCASSPSAQINYGYTFGSGTRLTVV.

The chain uses TRBV27 and TRBJ2-2; the D gene is possibly TRBD1 (6 bases). V was trimmed by 0 bases and J by 13 bases, leaving 18 bases between them. The germline CDR1 and CDR2 sequences are MNHEY and SMNVEV (reference sequence). The CDR3 spans 15 residues. CDR3 in amino acids: CASSLSRGYEVGLFF. CDR3 coding DNA: TGTGCCAGCAGTTTATCGAGGGGGTATGAGGTCGGGCTGTTTTTT.

J is TRBJ2-1 and V is TRBV14, with D possibly matching TRBD1 (6 bases). The V and J ends lost 2 bases and 8 bases respectively, with 13 bases between them. This CDR3 has 14 residues. Germline V gives CDR1 SGHDN, CDR2 FVKESK. In DNA, the CDR3 is TGTGCCAGCAGCCAAATCAGGGGATGGGATGAGCAGTTCTTC. This encodes CASSQIRGWDEQFF.

The gene calls are TRBV30 and TRBJ2-7, with a weak D call TRBD2 (6 bases). V was cut by 4 bases and J by 0 bases, with 16 bases left in between. This CDR3 spans 15 amino acids. Germline V CDR1 and CDR2: GTSNPN, SVGIG (reference sequence). CDR3 residues: CAWNGGLRSSYEQYF. The CDR3 region has the DNA TGTGCCTGGAACGGGGGACTGCGATCCTCCTACGAGCAGTACTTC.

V usage is TRBV4-3 and J usage is TRBJ1-5, with D possibly TRBD1 on 5 matching bases. V was trimmed by 0 bases and J by 6 bases, leaving 9 bases between them. In germline, CDR1 is LGHNA, CDR2 YSLEER. The CDR3 runs to 14 residues. The CDR3 loop reads CASSQDRGGQPQHF. The DNA of the CDR3 is TGCGCCAGCAGCCAAGACCGGGGGGGTCAGCCCCAGCATTTT.

The chain recombines TRBV5-6 with TRBJ1-1; 10 bases agree with TRBD1. The CDR3 is 15 amino acids. J was trimmed by 11 bases and V by 4 bases; bases with no gene match: 14. Per the germline V gene, CDR1 is SGHDT and CDR2 is YYEEEE. CDR3 amino acids: CASSKPRDRGFGAFF. The CDR3 region has the DNA TGTGCCAGCAGCAAACCCCGGGACAGGGGATTCGGGGCTTTCTTT. The full variable domain, rest sourced from reference TRBV5-6 and TRBJ1-1, is DAGVTQSPTHLIKTRGQQVTLRCSPKSGHDTVSWYQQALGQGPQFIFQYYEEEERQRGNFPDRFSGHQFPNYSSELNVNALLLGDSALYLCASSKPRDRGFGAFFGQGTRLTVV.

The chain recombines TRBV27 with TRBJ2-1; 8 bases agree with TRBD2. The CDR3 extends over 17 amino acids. CDR1 is MNHEY and CDR2 is SMNVEV in the germline V gene (reference sequence). V trimming: 5 bases; J trimming: 6 bases; junction bases outside the gene matches: 15. CDR3 region: CASSRPKAGVGTNEQFF. The CDR3 DNA reads TGTGCCAGCAGTCGACCTAAAGCGGGAGTAGGAACCAATGAGCAGTTCTTC.

The rearrangement links TRBV5-5 to TRBJ1-1; 7 bases are shared with TRBD1. J gave up 0 bases and V 6 bases, and 8 bases lay outside the gene matches. The V gene's germline CDR1 is SGHKS and CDR2 YYEKEE (reference sequence). The length of the CDR3 is 15 residues. The CDR3 bases are TGTGCCAGCATCCCCCAGGGACAGCTGAACACTGAAGCTTTCTTT. It yields the protein CASIPQGQLNTEAFF.

The rearrangement joins TRBV6-4 to TRBJ2-6; no firm D call. This CDR3 has 14 residues. V was cut by 2 bases and J by 3 bases, with 5 bases left in between. CDR1 is MRHNA and CDR2 is SNTAGT in the germline V gene. The CDR3: CASSDRVGANVLTF. For the CDR3, the DNA is TGTGCCAGCAGTGACAGGGTTGGGGCCAACGTCCTGACTTTC.

This clone was seen only once. The chain couples TRBV14 to TRBJ1-1, with D unclear. V was trimmed by 4 bases and J by 4 bases, leaving 7 bases between them. The CDR3 sequence is 12 residues long. Germline V gene lookup returns CDR1 SGHDN and CDR2 FVKESK. DNA of the CDR3: TGTGCCAGCAGCCTAGTCGGCACTGAAGCTTTCTTT. This encodes CASSLVGTEAFF. Combining the CDR3 with reference TRBV14 and TRBJ1-1 gives the whole variable domain EAGVTQFPSHSVIEKGQTVTLRCDPISGHDNLYWYRRVMGKEIKFLLHFVKESKQDESGMPNNRFLAERTGGTYSTLKVQPAELEDSGVYFCASSLVGTEAFFGQGTRLTVV.

This clone has just a few counts. The chain joins TRBV7-9 to TRBJ2-7; unclear D gene. This CDR3 is 11 amino acids long. Germline CDR1 SEHNR, CDR2 FQNEAQ (reference sequence). V was trimmed by 1 base and J by 7 bases, leaving 5 bases between them. The CDR3 DNA reads as TGTGCCAGCAGCTTAGACAGAGAGCAGTACTTC. It translates to CASSLDREQYF. The full variable domain, in which reference TRBV7-9 and TRBJ2-7 provide the parts outside the CDR3, is DTGVSQNPRHKITKRGQNVTFRCDPISEHNRLYWYRQTLGQGPEFLTYFQNEAQLEKSRLLSDRFSAERPKGSFSTLEIQRTEQGDSAMYLCASSLDREQYFGPGTRLTVT.

The chain carries TRBV7-3 and TRBJ1-1; D unclear. Between the trimmed V and J ends, which lost 2 bases and 3 bases, there was a span of 13 bases. CDR3 length: 15 amino acids. Germline V lookup: CDR1 SGHTA, CDR2 FQGTGA. CDR3 amino acids: CASSLGTGWDTEAFF. The CDR3 coding sequence is TGTGCCAGCAGCTTAGGTACGGGGTGGGACACTGAAGCTTTCTTT.

This clone was found a few times. The chain links TRBV10-3 to TRBJ2-7; TRBD1 is a possible D gene (6 bases). This CDR3 has 16 residues. The V end lost 5 bases, the J end lost 0 bases, and 17 bases lay between the germline ends. The germline gives CDR1 ENHRY, CDR2 SYGVKD. The CDR3 loop reads CAISPNWTVSSYEQYF. In nucleotides, the CDR3 is TGTGCCATCAGTCCTAATTGGACAGTGAGCTCCTACGAGCAGTACTTC.

The chain is built from TRBV5-4 and TRBJ1-2, with TRBD1 matching over 7 bases. Germline V CDR1 and CDR2: SGHNT, YYREEE (reference sequence). J gave up 4 bases and V 5 bases, and 8 bases lay outside the gene matches. This CDR3 comprises 14 residues. The CDR3 coding sequence is TGTGCCAGCAGTGTATCCAGGGGGATCTATGGCTACACCTTC. It translates to CASSVSRGIYGYTF.

This clone was picked up a small number of times. This chain joins TRBV7-2 and TRBJ2-3, with TRBD2 as a possible D gene (5 bases). Germline CDR1 reads SGHTA; CDR2 reads FQGNSA. Trimming cost V 5 bases and J 2 bases, with 17 bases left between them. CDR3 length: 16 amino acids. CDR3 nucleotides: TGTGCCAGCAGCCCTATAGTCCGGGGATACACAGATACGCAGTATTTT. Translation gives CASSPIVRGYTDTQYF.

In its sample, this clone was seen a few times. The chain carries TRBV4-1 and TRBJ2-7, with D unresolved. Per the germline V gene, CDR1 is MGHRA and CDR2 is YSYEKL. The CDR3 sequence is 13 residues long. Trimming cost V 0 bases and J 2 bases, with 5 bases left between them. This CDR3 is CASSQDQPYEQYF. In nucleotides, the CDR3 is TGCGCCAGCAGCCAAGACCAGCCCTACGAGCAGTACTTC.

V usage is TRBV27 and J usage is TRBJ2-7; no firm D call. The germline gives CDR1 MNHEY, CDR2 SMNVEV (reference sequence). Between the trimmed V and J ends, which lost 0 bases and 7 bases, there was a span of 13 bases. This CDR3 spans 14 amino acids. The CDR3 sequence is CASSLSGFGQEQYF. CDR3 coding DNA: TGTGCCAGCAGTTTATCCGGCTTCGGGCAGGAGCAGTACTTC.

This rearrangement joins TRBV30 to TRBJ2-1, with a weak D call TRBD2 (5 bases). V dropped 1 base and J dropped 13 bases, with 11 bases sitting between them. The CDR3 is 11 residues long. Germline V gives CDR1 GTSNPN, CDR2 SVGIG (reference sequence). This CDR3 is CAWSEGLTQFF. The CDR3 DNA reads as TGTGCCTGGAGTGAAGGACTTACTCAGTTCTTC.